The TCR beta chain under discussion was sequenced for a study of OX40 agonist ivuxolimab in advanced cancers. Study details: The patients received ivuxolimab by intravenous route every 2 weeks at 0.01 to 10 mg/kg. Partial responses were achieved by three patients, one with hepatocellular carcinoma and two with cutaneous melanoma.

There are 8 residues in the CDR3. The germline V gene encodes CDR1 MNHNY and CDR2 SVGAGI (reference sequence). V was shortened by 8 bases and J by 10 bases, with 5 bases between the two germline ends. Clones were read by immunoSEQ multiplex PCR, and TCRdb kept only the in-frame ones, dropping some. The sample includes 85,000 to 120,000 clones, approximately 90% of them seen just once. The chain links TRBV6-6 to TRBJ1-1, with no clear D. Sequencing used CD4+ or CD8+ T cells sorted from blood, obtained in a trial of the OX40 agonist ivuxolimab. The TCR was taken from an adult with an advanced solid tumor such as melanoma, head and neck, liver or kidney cancer. The CDR3 spells CASELAFF. Written as DNA, the CDR3 is TGTGCCAGCGAGCTAGCTTTCTTT.